The sequence of this TCR beta chain was determined in a study of T cell repertoires in cytomegalovirus infection. At the level of the study: Shared public TCR beta signatures pointed to both CMV infection and a matching HLA type.

Via MiXCR, TCRdb re-called the reads, giving one row per CDR3 protein. The data hold roughly 230,000 distinct CDR3 sequences, with around 15% observed a single time. This clonotype was found a few times. The antigen is undetermined. Trimming removed 6 bases at V and 1 base at J, with 12 bases between. Germline values: CDR1 SNHLY, CDR2 FYNNEI. The CDR3 has 14 amino acids. General study findings and limits: HLA-C-restricted CMV-specific TCR beta clonotypes prevailed in the ex vivo response. Identification of carriers of CMV plus the relevant HLA was achieved through cumulative public TCR beta family frequency.

This chain joins TRBV2 and TRBJ1-1; D might be TRBD1 (5 bases). This clonotype was obtained from a human donor in good health (CMV status not recorded). Some clones in this sample may be carry-over from other donors' samples. The sample consisted of CD8+ T cells from PBMCs. Written as DNA, the CDR3 is TGTGCCAGCAGGGGGGACGGGTGGAACACTGAAGCTTTCTTT. The encoded protein is CASRGDGWNTEAFF.